Below, 21 T cell receptor beta chains from the same sample are listed, as sequenced in a study of early T cells in non-severe SARS-CoV-2 infection. Each CDR3 protein is one row after TCRdb ran MiXCR on the 5' RACE reads. The repertoire holds approximately 67,000 distinct CDR3 sequences, with around 10% as singletons. Sequenced material: whole blood. These TCRs come from an adult who was a healthcare worker with PCR-confirmed SARS-CoV-2 infection or an uninfected control (not recorded which).

This clonotype came up a few times. The J gene is TRBJ2-1, the V gene TRBV11-2; 14 nucleotides line up with TRBD2. The ends lost 5 bases at V and 6 bases at J; junction bases unmatched: 9. The CDR3 extends over 17 amino acids. Germline CDR1 reads SGHAT; CDR2 reads FQNNGV. In DNA form, the CDR3 reads TGTGCCAGCAGCCCTCGGACTAGCGGGGGGCCGTCCAATGAGCAGTTCTTC. As protein: CASSPRTSGGPSNEQFF.

In this sample, this clonotype turned up many times. The gene calls are TRBV7-2 and TRBJ2-5, with D tentatively TRBD2 (5 bases). This CDR3 has 16 residues. Germline-derived CDR1 and CDR2 are SGHTA and FQGNSA. Trimming took 1 base from V and 5 from J, leaving 17 bases between them. The CDR3 DNA reads TGTGCCAGCAGCTTAGTTCTGGGCCCGACGGGGGAGACCCAGTACTTC. It specifies CASSLVLGPTGETQYF.

This clonotype was counted a few times. The chain carries TRBV12-3 or TRBV12-4 and TRBJ2-5, with TRBD2 as a possible D gene (5 bases). The germline V and J ends were trimmed by 6 bases and 5 bases, with 13 bases remaining between them. The CDR3 runs 13 residues. This CDR3 reads CASSPGVRETQYF. The CDR3 DNA sequence: TGTGCCAGCAGCCCCGGGGTTCGGGAGACCCAGTACTTC.

This sequence joins TRBV10-3 and TRBJ2-7; TRBD1 aligns across 7 bases. J gave up 1 base and V 6 bases, and 6 bases lay outside the gene matches. Germline V lookup: CDR1 ENHRY, CDR2 SYGVKD. The CDR3 length is 14 residues. The CDR3 sequence is CAISIQGPSYEQYF. The DNA of the CDR3 is TGTGCCATCAGCATACAGGGGCCGTCCTACGAGCAGTACTTC.

V and J are TRBV10-2 and TRBJ1-5, with TRBD1 matching 8 bases. The CDR3 length is 18 residues. Germline V gene data show CDR1 as WSHSY and CDR2 as SAAADI. V lost 11 bases, J lost 3 bases, and 21 bases stayed unmatched. CDR3 amino acids: CAEPSRTGKENDNQPQHF. The CDR3 nucleotides are TGCGCCGAGCCCAGCCGGACAGGGAAGGAAAATGACAATCAGCCCCAGCATTTT.

This chain links TRBV5-1 with TRBJ2-7; 7 nucleotides match TRBD1. The V and J ends lost 4 bases and 0 bases, in that order; junction bases with no gene match: 10. This CDR3 is built from 16 residues. Germline V gene data show CDR1 as SGHRS and CDR2 as YFSETQ. DNA for the CDR3: TGCGCCAGCAGCCCTACATCAGGGGGTAGCTCCTACGAGCAGTACTTC. Its translation: CASSPTSGGSSYEQYF.

The V call is TRBV20-1, the J call TRBJ2-3; 11 bases are shared with TRBD1. Unmatched junction bases numbered 9, after V lost 6 bases and J lost 4 bases. Germline V gene lookup returns CDR1 DFQATT and CDR2 SNEGSKA (reference sequence). CDR3 length: 15 amino acids. This CDR3 reads CSATQRDRGADTQYF. In DNA, the CDR3 is TGCAGTGCAACGCAGCGGGACAGGGGGGCAGATACGCAGTATTTT.

CDR3: CASSLGGGDNEQFF. CDR3 coding DNA: TGCGCCAGCAGCTTGGGGGGCGGAGACAATGAGCAGTTCTTC. This chain joins TRBV5-1 and TRBJ2-1; weak D call: TRBD1 (5 bases). The CDR3 totals 14 residues. Trimming took off 0 bases at V and 5 bases at J, with 9 bases between the two ends. Germline V gene sequence: CDR1 SGHRS, CDR2 YFSETQ.

The chain employs TRBV11-2 and TRBJ2-3, with 10 bases that match TRBD2. This CDR3 region has 17 residues. Germline CDR1 and CDR2: SGHAT and FQNNGV. Unmatched junction bases numbered 12, after V lost 5 bases and J lost 4 bases. In DNA, the CDR3 is TGTGCCAGCAGCGCCCCCCTAGCGGGAGATTCTTCAGATACGCAGTATTTT. Its translation: CASSAPLAGDSSDTQYF.

This clonotype was recorded many times. The rearrangement uses TRBV28 and TRBJ2-3; 9 nucleotides match TRBD1. The J segment lost 4 bases and the V segment lost 5 bases, leaving 7 bases of the junction unmatched. The CDR3 has 15 residues. Per the germline V gene, CDR1 is MDHEN and CDR2 is SYDVKM. The CDR3 reads CASSHNRGHADTQYF. CDR3 bases: TGTGCCAGCAGTCATAACAGGGGGCATGCAGATACGCAGTATTTT.

This clonotype was observed a handful of times. This chain uses TRBV20-1 with TRBJ2-3; TRBD1 is a possible D gene (5 bases). The CDR3 is 14 amino acids. Trimming took 6 bases from V and 0 from J, leaving 13 bases between them. Germline CDR1 and CDR2: DFQATT and SNEGSKA (reference sequence). The CDR3 loop reads CSARNRLSTDTQYF. The CDR3, as DNA: TGCAGTGCCCGAAACAGGCTTAGCACAGATACGCAGTATTTT.

This clonotype occurred many times. The genes are TRBV5-5 and TRBJ2-6, with a tentative D call TRBD1 (6 bases). V gave up 1 base and J gave up 0 bases, with 11 bases separating them. Germline CDR1 SGHKS, CDR2 YYEKEE (reference sequence). The CDR3 is 17 amino acids. CDR3 sequence: CASSLYRVTSGANVLTF. DNA for the CDR3: TGTGCCAGCAGCTTGTACAGGGTAACCTCTGGGGCCAACGTCCTGACTTTC. Variable domain in full (rest from reference TRBV5-5 and TRBJ2-6): DAGVTQSPTHLIKTRGQQVTLRCSPISGHKSVSWYQQVLGQGPQFIFQYYEKEERGRGNFPDRFSARQFPNYSSELNVNALLLGDSALYLCASSLYRVTSGANVLTFGAGSRLTVL.

The chain carries TRBV6-6 and TRBJ2-7, with a possible D match to TRBD2 (5 bases). CDR3 length equals 13 residues. With 2 bases removed from V and 7 bases from J, the gap between germline ends came to 12 bases. Looked up from germline, CDR1 is MNHNY and CDR2 is SVGAGI (reference sequence). The CDR3 reads CASSYPSGSEQYF. CDR3 in DNA: TGTGCCAGCAGTTACCCCTCGGGGTCTGAGCAGTACTTC.

This clonotype was detected ten times or more. The J gene is TRBJ2-5, the V gene TRBV3-1; D perhaps matches TRBD1 (5 bases). CDR1 and CDR2 (germline): LGHDT, YNNKEL (reference sequence). Trimming stripped 4 bases from V and 5 bases from J, with 14 bases between. The CDR3 is made up of 14 amino acids. The CDR3 here is CASSPGRASETQYF. Here the CDR3 DNA reads TGTGCCAGCAGCCCGGGCAGGGCAAGTGAGACCCAGTACTTC.

This clonotype was recorded many times. The chain recombines TRBV25-1 with TRBJ1-4, with D possibly being TRBD1 (5 bases). Germline CDR1 MGHDK, CDR2 SYGVNS. CDR3 length: 13 residues. V shed 7 bases and J shed 3 bases, with 9 bases lying between them. The DNA for the CDR3 is TGTGCCAGCAACCAGGGATCTAATGAAAAACTGTTTTTT. This translates into CASNQGSNEKLFF.

This clonotype occurred many times. This chain links TRBV30 with TRBJ2-5; D may be TRBD1 (5 bases). Deletions cut 5 bases from V and 4 bases from J, with 17 bases between. This CDR3 spans 14 amino acids. Germline V CDR1 and CDR2: GTSNPN, SVGIG (reference sequence). Written as DNA, the CDR3 is TGTGCCTGGGGCTCCGGGTCCCAGGGAGAGACCCAGTACTTC. This gives the protein CAWGSGSQGETQYF.

Many counts were recorded for this clonotype. The chain is built from TRBV7-2 and TRBJ2-5, with TRBD2 as a possible D gene (6 bases). CDR3 length equals 16 residues. Trimming pared 1 base from V and 7 bases from J, leaving 19 bases between. Germline V gene lookup returns CDR1 SGHTA and CDR2 FQGNSA. CDR3 protein: CASSLVPAGRVGTQYF. DNA for the CDR3: TGTGCCAGCAGCTTAGTTCCAGCGGGCAGGGTTGGGACCCAGTACTTC.

This clonotype was recorded many times. This chain joins TRBV2 and TRBJ1-1; TRBD1 might be the D (5 bases). V lost 6 bases to trimming and J lost 1 base, with 12 bases between them. CDR3 length equals 14 residues. Looked up from germline, CDR1 is SNHLY and CDR2 is FYNNEI. The CDR3 DNA reads as TGTGCCAGCAGACAGTGGGGCCCGAACACTGAAGCTTTCTTT. Encoded protein: CASRQWGPNTEAFF.

This clonotype appeared many times. The chain has TRBV27 and TRBJ2-5; D is possibly TRBD1 (5 bases). Germline CDR1 is MNHEY and CDR2 is SMNVEV (reference sequence). V gave up 2 bases and J gave up 4 bases, with 17 bases separating them. This CDR3 has 16 amino acids. CDR3 coding DNA: TGTGCCAGCAGTTTACAACCCACATACCAGGGAGAGACCCAGTACTTC. Its translation: CASSLQPTYQGETQYF.

This clonotype appeared a few times. The V call is TRBV6-1, the J call TRBJ1-2, with D maybe TRBD1 (6 bases). CDR3 length: 16 amino acids. Germline CDR1 is MNHNS and CDR2 is SASEGT. Deletions cut 5 bases from V and 1 base from J, with 17 bases between. Here the CDR3 DNA reads TGTGCCAGCAGTATGGGGGCAGGACGCCTTAACTATGGCTACACCTTC. It yields the protein CASSMGAGRLNYGYTF.

The chain joins TRBV3-1 to TRBJ2-5; 7 nucleotides align to TRBD2. The CDR3 has 16 amino acids. CDR1 and CDR2 from the germline V gene are LGHDT and YNNKEL (reference sequence). J was trimmed by 4 bases and V by 1 base; bases with no gene match: 9. DNA for the CDR3: TGTGCCAGCAGCCAAGGAGGCGGGAGCCCCCTAGAGACCCAGTACTTC. This translates into CASSQGGGSPLETQYF.